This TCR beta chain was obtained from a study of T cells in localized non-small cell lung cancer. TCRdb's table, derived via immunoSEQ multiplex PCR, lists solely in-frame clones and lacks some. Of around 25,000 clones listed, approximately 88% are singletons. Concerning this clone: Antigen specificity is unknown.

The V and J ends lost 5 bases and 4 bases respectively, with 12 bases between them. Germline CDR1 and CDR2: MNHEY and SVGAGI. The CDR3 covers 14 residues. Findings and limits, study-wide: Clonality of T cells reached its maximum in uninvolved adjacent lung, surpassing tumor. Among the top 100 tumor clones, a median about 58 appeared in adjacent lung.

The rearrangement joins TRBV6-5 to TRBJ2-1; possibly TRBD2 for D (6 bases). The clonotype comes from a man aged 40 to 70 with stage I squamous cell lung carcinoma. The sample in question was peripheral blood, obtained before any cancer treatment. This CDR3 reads CASSMRGLYNEQFF. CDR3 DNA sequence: TGTGCCAGCAGTATGCGGGGCCTTTACAATGAGCAGTTCTTC.